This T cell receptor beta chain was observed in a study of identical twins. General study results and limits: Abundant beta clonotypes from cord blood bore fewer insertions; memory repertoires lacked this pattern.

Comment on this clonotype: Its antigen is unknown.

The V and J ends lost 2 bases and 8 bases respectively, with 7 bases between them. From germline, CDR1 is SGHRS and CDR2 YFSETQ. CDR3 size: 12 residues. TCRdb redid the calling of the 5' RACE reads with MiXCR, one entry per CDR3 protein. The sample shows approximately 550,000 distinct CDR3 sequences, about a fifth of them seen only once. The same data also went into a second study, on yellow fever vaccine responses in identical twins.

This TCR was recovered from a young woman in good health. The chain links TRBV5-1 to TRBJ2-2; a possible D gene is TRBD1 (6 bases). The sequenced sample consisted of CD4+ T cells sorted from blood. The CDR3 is CASSLGQGELFF. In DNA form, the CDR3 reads TGCGCCAGCAGCTTAGGACAGGGGGAGCTGTTTTTT.